These 19 T cell receptor beta chains came from one sample sequenced in a study of T cells expressing NK-cell markers. TCRdb derives one entry per CDR3 protein from the 5' RACE reads, leaving out DNA. This specimen shows about 260,000 distinct CDR3 sequences; the ten leading clones hold about 0.4%. Sequencing was carried out using blood T cells: a sorted CD56 or NKG2C T cell subset, CD4+ or CD8+ T cells, or bulk PBMC T cells (not recorded which). These receptors all stem from a young man in good health.

The chain has TRBV4-2 and TRBJ1-2. The CDR3 has 13 residues. CDR1 is LGHNA, CDR2 YNFKEQ, per germline. Here the CDR3 reads CASSQRPADGYTF.

V usage is TRBV6-5 and J usage is TRBJ2-3. CDR1 and CDR2 (germline): MNHEY, SVGAGI. The CDR3 is 13 residues long. The CDR3 is CASSWGGTDTQYF.

The CDR3: CASSQDVGGRETQYF. The chain couples TRBV4-2 to TRBJ2-5; the D gene TCRdb calls, TRBD2, cannot be checked with no DNA. The CDR3 length is 15 residues. Germline V gives CDR1 LGHNA, CDR2 YNFKEQ.

The chain is built from TRBV4-3 and TRBJ1-6. Germline CDR1 is LGHNA and CDR2 is YSLEER. The CDR3 spans 19 residues. The CDR3: CASSQDASGSSSYNSPLHF.

V and J are TRBV7-8 and TRBJ1-1; the D call of TRBD1 rests on TCRdb alone, since no DNA is present to check it. The CDR3 has 15 residues. Germline CDR1 is SGHVS and CDR2 is FQNEAQ. The CDR3 reads CASSLAGRPRTEAFF. The full variable domain, completed using reference TRBV7-8 and TRBJ1-1, is GAGVSQSPRYKVAKRGQDVALRCDPISGHVSLFWYQQALGQGPEFLTYFQNEAQLDKSGLPSDRFFAERPEGSVSTLKIQRTQQEDSAVYLCASSLAGRPRTEAFFGQGTRLTVV.

The gene calls are TRBV24-1 and TRBJ2-3. The CDR3 is 14 amino acids. Germline V gene lookup returns CDR1 KGHDR and CDR2 SFDVKD. CDR3 loop: CATSDLTKGDTQYF.

The chain joins TRBV5-5 to TRBJ2-2; TCRdb's D call, TRBD1, is unchecked because there is no DNA. The CDR3 totals 16 residues. Germline CDR1 and CDR2: SGHKS and YYEKEE (reference sequence). CDR3 loop: CASSSQGRGYPGELFF.

The rearrangement joins TRBV11-3 to TRBJ2-1; TCRdb returns TRBD1, unconfirmable since there is no DNA. The CDR3 totals 15 residues. Germline V gives CDR1 SGHNT, CDR2 YENEEA. CDR3 protein: CASSAWTGSYNEQFF. The entire variable domain, with the rest obtained from reference TRBV11-3 and TRBJ2-1, is as follows: EAGVVQSPRYKIIEKKQPVAFWCNPISGHNTLYWYLQNLGQGPELLIRYENEEAVDDSQLPKDRFSAERLKGVDSTLKIQPAELGDSAVYLCASSAWTGSYNEQFFGPGTRLTVL.

CDR3 loop: CASSSIVGTYSYNEQFF. The chain combines TRBV7-6 with TRBJ2-1; as DNA is missing, the TRBD2 call by TCRdb cannot be tested. The CDR3 runs to 17 residues. The germline V gene has CDR1 SGHVS and CDR2 FNYEAQ.

V is TRBV29-1 and J is TRBJ2-2; TCRdb reports TRBD1, a call that lacks DNA to check it against. Germline V gene data show CDR1 as SQVTM and CDR2 as ANQGSEA. The CDR3 consists of 13 residues. This chain's CDR3 is CSVRDLNTGELFF.

The chain is built from TRBV7-2 and TRBJ2-5; there is no DNA to check the TCRdb D call of TRBD2. From germline, CDR1 is SGHTA and CDR2 FQGNSA. The length of the CDR3 is 15 residues. The CDR3 is CASSQTSGSSETQYF.

V and J are TRBV28 and TRBJ2-3; the D gene TCRdb calls, TRBD2, cannot be checked with no DNA. Germline V lookup: CDR1 MDHEN, CDR2 SYDVKM. The CDR3 totals 16 residues. The CDR3 is CASSFTSGSSTDTQYF.

This rearrangement joins TRBV7-2 to TRBJ1-6. The CDR3 spans 13 residues. Germline V lookup: CDR1 SGHTA, CDR2 FQGNSA. CDR3 protein: CASSPTGNSPLHF. Full variable domain (rest looked up from reference TRBV7-2 and TRBJ1-6): GAGVSQSPSNKVTEKGKDVELRCDPISGHTALYWYRQSLGQGLEFLIYFQGNSAPDKSGLPSDRFSAERTGGSVSTLTIQRTQQEDSAVYLCASSPTGNSPLHFGNGTRLTVT.

V and J are TRBV7-6 and TRBJ2-7; TCRdb proposes TRBD1, but this gene call is untestable without DNA. Germline V gives CDR1 SGHVS, CDR2 FNYEAQ. The CDR3 runs to 14 residues. Here the CDR3 reads CASSFGTGWDEQYF.

The rearrangement links TRBV5-5 to TRBJ2-3; checking the TCRdb D call of TRBD1 is not possible without DNA. The CDR3 extends over 14 amino acids. CDR1 SGHKS and CDR2 YYEKEE come from the germline V gene (reference sequence). The chain's CDR3 is CASSSTGAADTQYF.

The chain carries TRBV12-3 or TRBV12-4 and TRBJ1-1. CDR3 length: 12 residues. The CDR3 region is CASSLQMTEAFF.

The chain couples TRBV12-3 or TRBV12-4 to TRBJ1-4; TCRdb lists TRBD1, though no DNA is available to test this call. This CDR3 contains 13 residues. This CDR3 reads CATSRAGREKLFF.

The rearrangement joins TRBV5-1 to TRBJ2-2; TCRdb's D call, TRBD1, is unchecked because there is no DNA. Looked up from germline, CDR1 is SGHRS and CDR2 is YFSETQ. The length of the CDR3 is 15 residues. The CDR3 sequence is CASSFKTGVEGELFF.

The chain employs TRBV9 and TRBJ2-2. The germline gives CDR1 SGDLS, CDR2 YYNGEE. CDR3 size: 17 residues. CDR3 in amino acids: CASSVELTQQYTGELFF.